A selection of T cell receptor beta chains follows, all from one sample in a study of blood T cell repertoires in COVID-19. Using immunoSEQ multiplex PCR, the repertoire was profiled, and TCRdb retains in-frame clones only, with some absent. The repertoire holds around 330,000 clones, about 91% seen once, with around 1.6% in the top ten. The specimen sequenced was peripheral blood. The origin of the receptors is a woman in her twenties or thirties with COVID-19, enrolled during active disease. CDR3s include the opening cysteine and the closing phenylalanine or tryptophan. The D gene is left open where the match is weak. Not all rows give a size; the values are once, few, many and, for expanded clones, a class.

v_call,j_call,clone_size,cdr3_length,d_call,cdr3_nt,cdr3_aa
TRBV4-2,TRBJ1-2,once,15,TRBD1,TGTGCCAGCAGCCAAGATAGACAGGGCTACGGTGGCTACACCTTC,CASSQDRQGYGGYTF
TRBV5-1,TRBJ1-4,few,14,-,TGCGCCAGCAGCTTCCAGGGGAGAAGCGAAAAACTGTTTTTT,CASSFQGRSEKLFF
TRBV14,TRBJ2-3,-,15,-,TGTGCCAGCAGCCAAGAAGCGCGCTCGTCAGATACGCAGTATTTT,CASSQEARSSDTQYF
TRBV4-1,TRBJ1-4,-,16,TRBD1,TGCGCCAGCAGCCAAGATCAGACAGGGGTAAATGAAAAACTGTTTTTT,CASSQDQTGVNEKLFF
TRBV2,TRBJ2-1,once,15,TRBD2,TGTGCCAGCAGTGATCTGGGACTAGGGAACAATGAGCAGTTCTTC,CASSDLGLGNNEQFF
TRBV6-1,TRBJ2-1,-,14,-,TGTGCCAGCAGTGAAAGGGACACCTACAATGAGCAGTTCTTC,CASSERDTYNEQFF
TRBV4-3,TRBJ1-2,-,15,-,TGCGCCAGCAGCCCCGGCACGGACGGACTTTATGGCTACACCTTC,CASSPGTDGLYGYTF
TRBV14,TRBJ1-3,-,15,-,TGTGCCAGCAGCCAAGGTTCCCTCTACTTGAACACCATATATTTT,CASSQGSLYLNTIYF
TRBV28,TRBJ2-3,few,18,-,TGTGCCAGCAGCAAATCAGCACCGGGAGCGTACAGCACAGATACGCAGTATTTT,CASSKSAPGAYSTDTQYF
TRBV12-3/TRBV12-4,TRBJ2-1,once,12,-,TGTGCCAGCAGTGACTCCAACAATGAGCAGTTCTTC,CASSDSNNEQFF
TRBV5-6,TRBJ2-5,-,15,TRBD2,TGTGCCAGCAGCTACCTAGCGGGGGGAAAAGAGACCCAGTACTTC,CASSYLAGGKETQYF
TRBV5-1,TRBJ2-3,-,17,TRBD2,TGCGCCAGCAGCCTCGGACTAGCGGGGGACTCCACAGATACGCAGTATTTT,CASSLGLAGDSTDTQYF
TRBV6-5,TRBJ2-7,-,14,-,TGTGCCAGCAGTTCCCCCGACTCGTCCTACGAGCAGTACTTC,CASSSPDSSYEQYF
TRBV2,TRBJ1-5,-,15,TRBD1,TGTGCCAGCAGTGACAAGGGGCAGGGGGTAAAGCCCCAGCATTTT,CASSDKGQGVKPQHF
TRBV2,TRBJ1-4,once,15,-,TGTGCCAGCAGTGAGGGCGGGGCAGGCCGAGAAAAACTGTTTTTT,CASSEGGAGREKLFF
TRBV5-4,TRBJ1-3,-,14,TRBD1,TGTGCCAGCAGCCGACAGGGTTCTGGAAACACCATATATTTT,CASSRQGSGNTIYF
TRBV7-8,TRBJ1-1,-,13,-,TGTGCCAGCAGCTTACGCAGAGACAACGAAGCTTTCTTT,CASSLRRDNEAFF
TRBV18,TRBJ1-5,-,13,-,TGTGCCAGCTCACCTGGCGAGGATCAGCCCCAGCATTTT,CASSPGEDQPQHF
TRBV7-2,TRBJ1-1,-,13,-,TGTGCCAGCAGCTTAGTTTCCTACACTGAAGCTTTCTTT,CASSLVSYTEAFF
TRBV18,TRBJ1-2,-,16,-,TGTGCCAGCTCACAAAGAGGCACAAATCTCAAACTCCGCTACACCTTC,CASSQRGTNLKLRYTF
TRBV6-5,TRBJ2-5,once,14,-,TGTGCCAGCAGTTACTATAACAGCCAAGAGACCCAGTACTTC,CASSYYNSQETQYF
TRBV3-1/TRBV3-2,TRBJ1-2,-,14,TRBD1,TGTGCCAGCAGCCAAGATACACAGGGGTATGGCTACACCTTC,CASSQDTQGYGYTF
TRBV19,TRBJ1-5,-,12,TRBD1,TGTGCCAGTAGTATAAGGGGGCGGCCCCAGCATTTT,CASSIRGRPQHF
TRBV19,TRBJ2-1,-,15,TRBD2,TGTGCCAGTAGCCAAGGACTAGCGGGGGCCCTTGGGCAGTTCTTC,CASSQGLAGALGQFF
TRBV5-6,TRBJ1-2,-,16,TRBD1,TGTGCCAGCAGCCGGACCGGGACAGGAGCTAACTATGGCTACACCTTC,CASSRTGTGANYGYTF
TRBV3-1/TRBV3-2,TRBJ1-1,-,15,-,TGTGCCAGCAGCATCTCCGACAGATTGAACACTGAAGCTTTCTTT,CASSISDRLNTEAFF
TRBV19,TRBJ2-7,once,14,TRBD1,TGTGCCAGTAGTCCGGGACAGGGTATGGGGGAGCAGTACTTC,CASSPGQGMGEQYF
TRBV29-1,TRBJ1-1,-,14,TRBD1,TGCAGCGTTGCGACGGGACAGTCAAACACTGAAGCTTTCTTT,CSVATGQSNTEAFF
TRBV18,TRBJ2-1,-,13,-,TGTGCCAGCTCACCCGGTGGGGCCAGTGAGCAGTTCTTC,CASSPGGASEQFF
TRBV4-3,TRBJ1-2,-,17,TRBD1,TGCGCCAGCAGCCAAGATCGCGGACAGGGAAAGGGCTATGGCTACACCTTC,CASSQDRGQGKGYGYTF
TRBV19,TRBJ2-7,few,13,-,TGTGCCAGTAGTATAGCTGCAGGGGTGGAGCAGTACTTC,CASSIAAGVEQYF
TRBV19,TRBJ1-4,few,15,-,TGTGCCAGTAGTCCCGGTCTAGGTTATAATGAAAAACTGTTTTTT,CASSPGLGYNEKLFF